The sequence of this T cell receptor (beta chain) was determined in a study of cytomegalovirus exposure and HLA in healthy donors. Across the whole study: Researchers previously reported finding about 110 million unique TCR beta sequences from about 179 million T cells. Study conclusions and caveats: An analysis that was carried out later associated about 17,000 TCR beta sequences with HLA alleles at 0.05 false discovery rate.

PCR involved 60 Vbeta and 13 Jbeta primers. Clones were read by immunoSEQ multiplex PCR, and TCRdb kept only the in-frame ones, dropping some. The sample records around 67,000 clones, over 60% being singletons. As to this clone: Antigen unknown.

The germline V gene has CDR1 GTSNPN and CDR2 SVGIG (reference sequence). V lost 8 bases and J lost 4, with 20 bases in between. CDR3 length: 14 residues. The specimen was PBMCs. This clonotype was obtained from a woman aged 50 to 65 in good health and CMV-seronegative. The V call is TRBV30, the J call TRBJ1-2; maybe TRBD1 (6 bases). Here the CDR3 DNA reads TGTGCCAATTGGATCCCGACAGGATTCTATGGCTACACCTTC. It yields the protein CANWIPTGFYGYTF.